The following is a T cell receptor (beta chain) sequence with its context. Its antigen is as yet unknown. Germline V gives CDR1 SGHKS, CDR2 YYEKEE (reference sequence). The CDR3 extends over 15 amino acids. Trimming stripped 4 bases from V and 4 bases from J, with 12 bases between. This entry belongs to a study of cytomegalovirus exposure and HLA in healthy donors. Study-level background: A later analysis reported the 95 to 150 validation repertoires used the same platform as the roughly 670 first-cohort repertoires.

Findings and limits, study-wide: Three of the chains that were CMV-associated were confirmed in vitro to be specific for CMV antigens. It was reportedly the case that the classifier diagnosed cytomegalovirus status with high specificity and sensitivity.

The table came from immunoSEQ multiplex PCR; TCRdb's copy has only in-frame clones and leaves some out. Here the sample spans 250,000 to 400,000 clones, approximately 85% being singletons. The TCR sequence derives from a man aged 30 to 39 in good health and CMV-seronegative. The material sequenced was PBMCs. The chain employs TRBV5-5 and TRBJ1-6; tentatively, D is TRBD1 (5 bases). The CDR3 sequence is CASSHMTEYNSPLHF. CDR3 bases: TGTGCCAGCAGCCATATGACAGAATATAATTCACCCCTCCACTTT.